This TCR beta chain stems from a study of blood T cell repertoires in COVID-19. V lost 5 bases and J lost 5; bases outside the gene matches: 12. Germline V gene lookup returns CDR1 MNHNY and CDR2 SVGAGI (reference sequence). This CDR3 contains 17 residues. Produced via immunoSEQ multiplex PCR; TCRdb's table is partial and in-frame only. In the table there are about 180,000 clones, over 80% of which are singletons. The chain is built from TRBV6-6 and TRBJ1-2; 12 positions agree with TRBD1. The receptor's source is a woman in her 70s with COVID-19, enrolled during active disease. Sample: peripheral blood. CDR3 loop: CASSLSGTGGRGYGYTF. The DNA of the CDR3 is TGTGCCAGCAGTCTCTCCGGGACAGGGGGCCGCGGTTATGGCTACACCTTC.